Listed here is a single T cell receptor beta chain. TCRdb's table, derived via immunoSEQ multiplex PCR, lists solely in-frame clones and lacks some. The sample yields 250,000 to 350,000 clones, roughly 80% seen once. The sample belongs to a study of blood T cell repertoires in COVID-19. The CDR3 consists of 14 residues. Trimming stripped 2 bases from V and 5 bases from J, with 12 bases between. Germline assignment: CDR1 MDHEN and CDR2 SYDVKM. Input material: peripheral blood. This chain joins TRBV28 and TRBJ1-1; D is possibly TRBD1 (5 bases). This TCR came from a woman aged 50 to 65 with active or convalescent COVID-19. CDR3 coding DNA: TGTGCCAGCAGTTTAATTGGGGCGGGAACTGAAGCTTTCTTT. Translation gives CASSLIGAGTEAFF.